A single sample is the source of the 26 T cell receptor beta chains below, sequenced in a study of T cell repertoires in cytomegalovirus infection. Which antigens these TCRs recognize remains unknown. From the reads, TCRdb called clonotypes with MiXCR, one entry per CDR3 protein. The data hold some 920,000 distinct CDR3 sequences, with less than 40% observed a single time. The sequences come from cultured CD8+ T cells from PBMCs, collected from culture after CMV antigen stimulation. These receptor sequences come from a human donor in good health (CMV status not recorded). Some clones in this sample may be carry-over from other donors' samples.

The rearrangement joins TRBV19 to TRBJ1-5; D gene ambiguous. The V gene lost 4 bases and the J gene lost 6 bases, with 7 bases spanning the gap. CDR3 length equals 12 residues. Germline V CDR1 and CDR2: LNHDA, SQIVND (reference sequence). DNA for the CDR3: TGTGCCAGTAGTACGGGGATTCAGCCCCAGCATTTT. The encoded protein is CASSTGIQPQHF.

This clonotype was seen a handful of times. As DNA, the CDR3 is TGTGCCAGTAGTTCCTTCACGGGAGAGACCCAGTACTTC. Protein sequence: CASSSFTGETQYF. This rearrangement joins TRBV19 to TRBJ2-5, with unresolved D. The CDR3 sequence is 13 residues long. Trimming stripped 5 bases from V and 4 bases from J, with 11 bases between. Germline-derived CDR1 and CDR2 are LNHDA and SQIVND (reference sequence).

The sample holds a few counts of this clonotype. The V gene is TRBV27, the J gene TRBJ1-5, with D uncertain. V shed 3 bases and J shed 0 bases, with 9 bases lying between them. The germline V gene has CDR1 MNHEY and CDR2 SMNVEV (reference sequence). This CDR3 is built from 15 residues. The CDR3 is CASSFSRYSNQPQHF. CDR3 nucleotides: TGTGCCAGCAGTTTCAGCCGGTATAGCAATCAGCCCCAGCATTTT.

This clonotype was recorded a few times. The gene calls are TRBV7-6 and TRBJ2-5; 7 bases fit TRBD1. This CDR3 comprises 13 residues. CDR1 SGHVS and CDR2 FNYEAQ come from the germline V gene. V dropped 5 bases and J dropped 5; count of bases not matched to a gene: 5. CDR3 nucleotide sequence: TGTGCCAGCAGCCAAGGGACAGATGAGACCCAGTACTTC. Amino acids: CASSQGTDETQYF.

Written as DNA, the CDR3 is TGTGCCAGCAGCGCCCAGTCGGGGGGGTTAGATGAGCAGTTCTTC. Translation gives CASSAQSGGLDEQFF. The V and J genes are TRBV9 and TRBJ2-1; TRBD2 agrees at 8 bases. The CDR3 has 15 amino acids. J lost 8 bases, V lost 3 bases, and 10 bases had no gene match. Per the germline V gene, CDR1 is SGDLS and CDR2 is YYNGEE.

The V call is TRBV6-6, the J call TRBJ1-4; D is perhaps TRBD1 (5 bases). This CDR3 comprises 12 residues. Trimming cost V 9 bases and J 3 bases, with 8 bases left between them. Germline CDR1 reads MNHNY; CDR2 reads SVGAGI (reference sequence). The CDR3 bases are TGTGCCAGTAGACAGCCTAATGAAAAACTGTTTTTT. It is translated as CASRQPNEKLFF.

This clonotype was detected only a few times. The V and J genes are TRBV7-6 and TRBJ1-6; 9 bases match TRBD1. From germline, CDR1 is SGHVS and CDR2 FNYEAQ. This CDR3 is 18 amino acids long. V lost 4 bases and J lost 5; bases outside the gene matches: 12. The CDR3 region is CASSSGQGPPLDNSPLHF. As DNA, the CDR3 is TGTGCCAGCAGCTCGGGACAGGGACCTCCCCTGGATAATTCACCCCTCCACTTT.

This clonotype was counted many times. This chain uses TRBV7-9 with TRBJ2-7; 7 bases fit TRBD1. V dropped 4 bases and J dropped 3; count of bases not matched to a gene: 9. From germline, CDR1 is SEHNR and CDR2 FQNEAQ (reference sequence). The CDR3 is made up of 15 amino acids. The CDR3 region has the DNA TGTGCCAGCAGCTCCCTGGGGACAGACCTCTACGAGCAGTACGTC. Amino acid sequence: CASSSLGTDLYEQYV.

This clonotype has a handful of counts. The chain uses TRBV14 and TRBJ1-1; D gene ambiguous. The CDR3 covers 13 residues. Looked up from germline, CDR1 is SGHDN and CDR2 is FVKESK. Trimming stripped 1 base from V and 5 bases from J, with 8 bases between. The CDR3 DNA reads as TGTGCCAGCAGCCAAGGACTCCTAACTGAAGCTTTCTTT. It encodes CASSQGLLTEAFF. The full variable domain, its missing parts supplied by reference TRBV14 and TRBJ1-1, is EAGVTQFPSHSVIEKGQTVTLRCDPISGHDNLYWYRRVMGKEIKFLLHFVKESKQDESGMPNNRFLAERTGGTYSTLKVQPAELEDSGVYFCASSQGLLTEAFFGQGTRLTVV.

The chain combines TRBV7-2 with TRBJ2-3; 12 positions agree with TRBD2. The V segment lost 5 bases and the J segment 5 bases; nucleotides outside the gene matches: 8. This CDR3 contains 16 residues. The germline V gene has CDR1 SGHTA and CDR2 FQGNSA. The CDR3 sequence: CASSPRLAGVLDTQYF. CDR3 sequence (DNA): TGTGCCAGCAGCCCCAGACTAGCGGGGGTCTTAGATACGCAGTATTTT.

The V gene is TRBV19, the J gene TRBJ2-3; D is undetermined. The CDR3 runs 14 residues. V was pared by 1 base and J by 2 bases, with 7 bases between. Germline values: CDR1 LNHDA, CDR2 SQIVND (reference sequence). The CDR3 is CASSIAEYTDTQYF. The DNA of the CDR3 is TGTGCCAGTAGTATAGCAGAATACACAGATACGCAGTATTTT. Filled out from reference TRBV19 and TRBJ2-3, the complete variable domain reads DGGITQSPKYLFRKEGQNVTLSCEQNLNHDAMYWYRQDPGQGLRLIYYSQIVNDFQKGDIAEGYSVSREKKESFPLTVTSAQKNPTAFYLCASSIAEYTDTQYFGPGTRLTVL.

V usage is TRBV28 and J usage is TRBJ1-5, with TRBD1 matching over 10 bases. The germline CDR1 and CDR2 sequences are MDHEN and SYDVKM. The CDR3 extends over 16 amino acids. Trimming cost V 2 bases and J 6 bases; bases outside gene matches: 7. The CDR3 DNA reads TGTGCCAGCAGTTTAAAGAGACAGGGGGCTCGTCAGCCCCAGCATTTT. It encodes CASSLKRQGARQPQHF.

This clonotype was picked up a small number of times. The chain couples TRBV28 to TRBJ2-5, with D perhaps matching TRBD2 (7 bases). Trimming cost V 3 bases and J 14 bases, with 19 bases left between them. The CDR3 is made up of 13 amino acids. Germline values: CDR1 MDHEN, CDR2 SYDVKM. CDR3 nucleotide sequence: TGTGCCAGCAGTTTCCGGGGGGCCCCCTCTCCATACTTC. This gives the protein CASSFRGAPSPYF.

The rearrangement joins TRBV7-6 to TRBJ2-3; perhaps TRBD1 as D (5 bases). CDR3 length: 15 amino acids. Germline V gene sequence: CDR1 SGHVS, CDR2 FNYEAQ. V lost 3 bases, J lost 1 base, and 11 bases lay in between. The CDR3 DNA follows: TGTGCCAGCAGCTTTCTATTGACAGGCACAGATACGCAGTATTTT. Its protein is CASSFLLTGTDTQYF. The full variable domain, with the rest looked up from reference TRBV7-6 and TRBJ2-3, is GAGVSQSPRYKVTKRGQDVALRCDPISGHVSLYWYRQALGQGPEFLTYFNYEAQQDKSGLPNDRFSAERPEGSISTLTIQRTEQRDSAMYRCASSFLLTGTDTQYFGPGTRLTVL.

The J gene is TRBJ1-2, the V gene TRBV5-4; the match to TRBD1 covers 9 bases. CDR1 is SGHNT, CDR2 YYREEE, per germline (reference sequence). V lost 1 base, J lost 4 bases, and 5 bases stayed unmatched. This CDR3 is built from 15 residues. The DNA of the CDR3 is TGTGCCAGCAGCTTGTTGGGACAGGGAGCCTATGGCTACACCTTC. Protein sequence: CASSLLGQGAYGYTF.

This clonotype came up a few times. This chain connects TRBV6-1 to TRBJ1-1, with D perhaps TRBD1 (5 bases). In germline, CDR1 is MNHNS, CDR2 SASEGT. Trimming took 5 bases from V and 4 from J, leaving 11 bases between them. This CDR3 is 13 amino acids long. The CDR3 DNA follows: TGTGCCAGCAGTCGCGTCGGGGGCACTGAAGCTTTCTTT. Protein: CASSRVGGTEAFF.

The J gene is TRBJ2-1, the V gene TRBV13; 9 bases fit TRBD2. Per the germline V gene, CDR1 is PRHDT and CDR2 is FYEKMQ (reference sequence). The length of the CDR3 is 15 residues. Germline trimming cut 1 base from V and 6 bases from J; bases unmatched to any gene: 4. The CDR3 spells CASSLESRGGNEQFF. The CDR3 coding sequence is TGTGCCAGCAGCTTAGAGTCGCGGGGGGGCAATGAGCAGTTCTTC.

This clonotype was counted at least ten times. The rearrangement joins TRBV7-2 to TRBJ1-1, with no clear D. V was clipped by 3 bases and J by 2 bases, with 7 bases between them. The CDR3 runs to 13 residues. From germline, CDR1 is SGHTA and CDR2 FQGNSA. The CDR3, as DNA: TGTGCCAGCAGCTTGGTAGATAACACTGAAGCTTTCTTT. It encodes CASSLVDNTEAFF. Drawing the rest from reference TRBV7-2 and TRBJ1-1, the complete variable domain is GAGVSQSPSNKVTEKGKDVELRCDPISGHTALYWYRQSLGQGLEFLIYFQGNSAPDKSGLPSDRFSAERTGGSVSTLTIQRTQQEDSAVYLCASSLVDNTEAFFGQGTRLTVV.

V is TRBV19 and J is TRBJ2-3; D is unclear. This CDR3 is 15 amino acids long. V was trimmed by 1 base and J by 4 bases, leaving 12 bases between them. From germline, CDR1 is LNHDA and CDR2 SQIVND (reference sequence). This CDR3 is CASSIGPLRADTQYF. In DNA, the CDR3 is TGTGCCAGTAGTATAGGGCCCCTTAGAGCAGATACGCAGTATTTT. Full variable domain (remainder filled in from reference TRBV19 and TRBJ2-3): DGGITQSPKYLFRKEGQNVTLSCEQNLNHDAMYWYRQDPGQGLRLIYYSQIVNDFQKGDIAEGYSVSREKKESFPLTVTSAQKNPTAFYLCASSIGPLRADTQYFGPGTRLTVL.

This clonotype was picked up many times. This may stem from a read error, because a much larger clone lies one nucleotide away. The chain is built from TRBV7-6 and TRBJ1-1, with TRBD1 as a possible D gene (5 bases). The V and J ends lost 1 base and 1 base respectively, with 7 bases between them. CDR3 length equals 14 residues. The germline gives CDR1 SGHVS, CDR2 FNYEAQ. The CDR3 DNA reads TGTGCCAGCAGCTTAGAGGGGACGAACACTGAAGCTTTCTTT. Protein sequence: CASSLEGTNTEAFF.

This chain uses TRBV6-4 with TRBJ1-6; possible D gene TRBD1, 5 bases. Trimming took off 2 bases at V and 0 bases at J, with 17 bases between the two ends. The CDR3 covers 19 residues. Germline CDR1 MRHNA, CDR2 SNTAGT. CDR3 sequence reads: CASSDPSGRGSSYNSPLHF. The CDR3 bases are TGTGCCAGCAGTGACCCGTCGGGGAGGGGTAGCTCCTATAATTCACCCCTCCACTTT.

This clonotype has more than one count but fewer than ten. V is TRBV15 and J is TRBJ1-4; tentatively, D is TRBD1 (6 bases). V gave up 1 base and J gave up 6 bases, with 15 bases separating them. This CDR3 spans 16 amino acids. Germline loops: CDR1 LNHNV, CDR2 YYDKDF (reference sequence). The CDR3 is CATSRGPGVLDEKLFF. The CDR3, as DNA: TGTGCCACCAGCAGAGGTCCAGGGGTTCTTGATGAAAAACTGTTTTTT.

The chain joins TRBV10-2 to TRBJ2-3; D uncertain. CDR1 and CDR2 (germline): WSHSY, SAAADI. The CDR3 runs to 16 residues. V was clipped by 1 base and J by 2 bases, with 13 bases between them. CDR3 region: CASSEFQLKSTDTQYF. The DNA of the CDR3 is TGCGCCAGCAGTGAGTTCCAGCTAAAATCCACAGATACGCAGTATTTT.

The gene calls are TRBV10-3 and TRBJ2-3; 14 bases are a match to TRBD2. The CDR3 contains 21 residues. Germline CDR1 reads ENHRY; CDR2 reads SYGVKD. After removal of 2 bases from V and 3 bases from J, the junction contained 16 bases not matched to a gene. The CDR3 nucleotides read TGTGCCATCAGTGAGGACAGGGGGCCGCTCGGACTAGCGGGGGGAACAGATACGCAGTATTTT. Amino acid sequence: CAISEDRGPLGLAGGTDTQYF.

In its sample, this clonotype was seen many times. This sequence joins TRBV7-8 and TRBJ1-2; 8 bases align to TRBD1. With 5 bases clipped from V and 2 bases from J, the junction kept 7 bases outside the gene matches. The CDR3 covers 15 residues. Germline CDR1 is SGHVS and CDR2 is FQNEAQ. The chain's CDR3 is CASSEDRERNYGYTF. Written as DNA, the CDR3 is TGTGCCAGCAGCGAGGACAGGGAGAGGAACTATGGCTACACCTTC.

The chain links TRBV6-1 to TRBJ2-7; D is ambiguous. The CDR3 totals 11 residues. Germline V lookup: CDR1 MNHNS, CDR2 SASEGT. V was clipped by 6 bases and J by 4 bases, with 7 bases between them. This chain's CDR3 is CASRDGYEQYV. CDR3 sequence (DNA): TGTGCCAGCAGGGACGGATACGAGCAGTACGTC.